A selection of T cell receptor beta chains follows, all from one sample in a study of OX40 agonist ivuxolimab in advanced cancers. Profiling relied on immunoSEQ multiplex PCR, and the TCRdb table lists in-frame clones only, not all of them. The profile shows tens of thousands of clones, roughly 78% of them singletons. The source material was CD4+ or CD8+ T cells sorted from blood, sampled in a trial of the OX40 agonist ivuxolimab. These receptors all stem from an adult with an advanced solid tumor such as melanoma, head and neck, liver or kidney cancer. The conserved cysteine and the conserved F or W are not part of the CDR3 here. The order of the fields is V gene, CDR3 protein.

V gene: TRBV27; CDR3 protein: ASSLSVGEEDYGYT
V gene: TRBV5-5; CDR3 protein: ASSGPGTGAQETQY
V gene: TRBV7-2; CDR3 protein: ASNTGVHGYT
V gene: TRBV5-6; CDR3 protein: ASSFGTGASEQY
V gene: TRBV2; CDR3 protein: ASSDLGIQETQY
V gene: TRBV6-5; CDR3 protein: ASTRQGGTYEQY
V gene: TRBV11-2; CDR3 protein: ASSTRTREDTQY
V gene: TRBV10-1; CDR3 protein: ARRDGEASSSYEQY
V gene: TRBV7-2; CDR3 protein: ASSPRQGLLGYT
V gene: TRBV15; CDR3 protein: ATSRVEDMNTEAF
V gene: TRBV5-5; CDR3 protein: ASSLYGRARGEKLF
V gene: TRBV18; CDR3 protein: ASSQRGGLETQY
V gene: TRBV2; CDR3 protein: ASRPLQYRSPEAF
V gene: TRBV5-4; CDR3 protein: ASSSLAGQETQY
V gene: TRBV27; CDR3 protein: ASSPLGGLAGEGGLKETQY
V gene: TRBV2; CDR3 protein: ASNNRLGGNEQF
V gene: TRBV11-2; CDR3 protein: ASSLDFQGTYEQY
V gene: TRBV7-2; CDR3 protein: ASSGYRVSEAF
V gene: TRBV7-2; CDR3 protein: ASSSVAPTEAF
V gene: TRBV7-9; CDR3 protein: ASSLTVHNEQF
V gene: TRBV28; CDR3 protein: ASSLRGNEQF
V gene: TRBV25-1; CDR3 protein: ASSEAGDLKTQY
V gene: TRBV7-9; CDR3 protein: ASSLGQGADTQY
V gene: TRBV11-3; CDR3 protein: ASSLSNRAAITIY
V gene: TRBV10-3; CDR3 protein: ATKDTYSGQY
V gene: TRBV9; CDR3 protein: ASSVASTNNEQF
V gene: TRBV27; CDR3 protein: ASSLRTGGTDTQY
V gene: TRBV15; CDR3 protein: ATSRGGTGGNTGELF
V gene: TRBV5-4; CDR3 protein: ASSPSGATNEKLF
V gene: TRBV9; CDR3 protein: ASSVLADITDTQY
V gene: TRBV5-1; CDR3 protein: ASSLAGGSPADNYGYT
V gene: TRBV2; CDR3 protein: ASKRNTGELF
V gene: TRBV27; CDR3 protein: ASSRGLAGYEQY
V gene: TRBV20-1; CDR3 protein: SVLAGVEQY
V gene: TRBV6-5; CDR3 protein: ASSYLGQGYTDTQY
V gene: TRBV27; CDR3 protein: ASSFQAGYGYT
V gene: TRBV5-1; CDR3 protein: ASSRQPSGGGETQY
V gene: TRBV5-1; CDR3 protein: ASSLATGTQETQY
V gene: TRBV28; CDR3 protein: ASSFKREGPYEQY
V gene: TRBV5-1; CDR3 protein: ASSLNLGDQF
V gene: TRBV30; CDR3 protein: AWKTSYEQF